This paragraph covers one T cell receptor (beta chain) sequence. The data belong to a study of blood T cell repertoires in COVID-19. Across the whole study: COVID-19 samples collected from the United States, Italy and Spain covered acute and convalescent phases. From T cells, B-cell-depleted T cells, or PBMCs came the material, which was cDNA or gDNA.

How the authors handled the data: Amplified reference gene primers provided the basis for estimating nucleated cell counts. Sequenced by immunoSEQ multiplex PCR; TCRdb stores in-frame clones only, minus some. The V and J calls and clone size come from that table; D and trimming were worked out from the DNA. The sample lists over 250,000 clones, approximately 91% occurring once. V lost 5 bases and J 3 bases, leaving 4 bases between the germline ends. The CDR3 sequence is 11 residues long. Germline V gene data show CDR1 as MNHEY and CDR2 as SVGEGT. Input material: peripheral blood. The sequence was obtained from an older woman with acute or convalescent COVID-19. The rearrangement links TRBV6-2 or TRBV6-3 to TRBJ2-5; D is unclear. CDR3 nucleotide sequence: TGTGCCAGCAGTAACAAAGAGACCCAGTACTTC. Translated, it gives CASSNKETQYF.